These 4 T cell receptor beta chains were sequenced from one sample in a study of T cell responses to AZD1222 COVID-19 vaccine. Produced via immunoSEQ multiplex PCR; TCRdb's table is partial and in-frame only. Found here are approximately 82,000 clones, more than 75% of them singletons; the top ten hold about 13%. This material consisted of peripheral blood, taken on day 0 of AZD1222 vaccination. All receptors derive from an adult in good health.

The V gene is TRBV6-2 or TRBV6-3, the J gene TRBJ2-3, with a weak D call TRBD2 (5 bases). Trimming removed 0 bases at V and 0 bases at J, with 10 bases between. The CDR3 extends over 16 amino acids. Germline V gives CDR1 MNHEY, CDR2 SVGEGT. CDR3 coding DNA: TGTGCCAGCAGTTACTCTGCTAGCCTGAGCACAGATACGCAGTATTTT. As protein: CASSYSASLSTDTQYF.

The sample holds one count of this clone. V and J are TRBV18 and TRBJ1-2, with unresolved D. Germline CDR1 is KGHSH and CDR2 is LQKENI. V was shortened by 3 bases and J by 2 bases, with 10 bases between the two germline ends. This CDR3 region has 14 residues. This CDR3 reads CASSPDGGNYGYTF. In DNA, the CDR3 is TGTGCCAGCTCACCCGACGGAGGCAACTATGGCTACACCTTC.

The CDR3 sequence is CATSDRTASTGELFF. The DNA of the CDR3 is TGTGCCACCAGTGACCGGACTGCGAGCACCGGGGAGCTGTTTTTT. The chain combines TRBV24-1 with TRBJ2-2, with D maybe TRBD2 (5 bases). The CDR3 is 15 residues long. From germline, CDR1 is KGHDR and CDR2 SFDVKD. V dropped 4 bases and J dropped 4 bases, with 12 bases sitting between them.

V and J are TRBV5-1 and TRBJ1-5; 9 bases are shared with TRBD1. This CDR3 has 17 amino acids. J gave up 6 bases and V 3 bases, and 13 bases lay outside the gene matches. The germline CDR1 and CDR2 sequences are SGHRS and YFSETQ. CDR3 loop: CASSSYRDRVSAQPQHF. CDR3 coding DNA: TGCGCCAGCAGCTCCTACCGGGACAGGGTTTCCGCTCAGCCCCAGCATTTT. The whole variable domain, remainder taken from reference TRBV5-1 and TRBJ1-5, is KAGVTQTPRYLIKTRGQQVTLSCSPISGHRSVSWYQQTPGQGLQFLFEYFSETQRNKGNFPGRFSGRQFSNSRSEMNVSTLELGDSALYLCASSSYRDRVSAQPQHFGDGTRLSIL.